This TCR beta chain comes out of a study of cytomegalovirus exposure and HLA in healthy donors. Looking at the study overall: Out of a few hundred genotyped donors, less than 90% belonged to the Caucasian-associated ancestry cluster. Broader study findings: Later analysis suggested most CMV-associated TCR beta chains were HLA-restricted.

There are 18 residues in the CDR3. CDR1 and CDR2 from the germline V gene are SNHLY and FYNNEI. V was clipped by 4 bases and J by 2 bases; unmatched bases: 14. The PCR made use of 60 Vbeta and 13 Jbeta primers. Clones were read by immunoSEQ multiplex PCR, and TCRdb kept only the in-frame ones, dropping some. The data show about 130,000 clones, with about 66% seen just once and more than 1.5% held by the top ten. Worth noting for this clone: Its antigen is not identified.

Sequencing was done on a sample of PBMCs. The origin of this receptor is a human donor in good health. V and J are TRBV2 and TRBJ1-5, with 7 bases that match TRBD1. The CDR3 DNA sequence: TGTGCCAGCAGTGCGCCCACAGGGGCCCCCTCGGGCAATCAGCCCCAGCATTTT. It codes for CASSAPTGAPSGNQPQHF.